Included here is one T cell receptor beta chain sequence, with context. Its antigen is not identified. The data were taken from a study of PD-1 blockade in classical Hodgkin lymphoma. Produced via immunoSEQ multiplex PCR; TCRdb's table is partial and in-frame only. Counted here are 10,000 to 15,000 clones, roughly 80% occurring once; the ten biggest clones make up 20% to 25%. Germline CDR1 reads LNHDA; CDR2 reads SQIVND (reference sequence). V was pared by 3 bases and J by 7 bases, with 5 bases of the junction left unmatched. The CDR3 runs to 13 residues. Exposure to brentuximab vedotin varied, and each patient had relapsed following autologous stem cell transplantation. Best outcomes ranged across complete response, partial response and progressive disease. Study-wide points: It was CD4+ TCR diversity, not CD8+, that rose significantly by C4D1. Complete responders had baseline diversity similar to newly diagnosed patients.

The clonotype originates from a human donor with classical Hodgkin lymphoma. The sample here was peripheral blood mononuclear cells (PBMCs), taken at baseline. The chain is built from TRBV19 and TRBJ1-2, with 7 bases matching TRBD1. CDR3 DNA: TGTGCCAGTAGTATCGAGACAGGGATTGGCTACACCTTC. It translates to CASSIETGIGYTF.